The present T cell receptor beta chain was sequenced within a study of cytomegalovirus exposure and HLA in healthy donors. On this clone itself: Its target is unknown.

13 Jbeta primers and 60 Vbeta primers were used for the PCR. TCRdb's table, derived via immunoSEQ multiplex PCR, lists solely in-frame clones and lacks some. The sample carries about 160,000 clones, about 82% recorded once. Findings of the study overall: The authors later linked a missense DCLRE1C variant to TCR beta V- and J-gene trimming. In an earlier analysis, in under 700 donors, most V segments appeared productive either ~87% or ~30% of the time. TCR beta chains numbering approximately 150 were designated cytomegalovirus-associated.

Samples came from healthy bone marrow donors. The source material was PBMCs. This TCR was sampled from a woman between 18 and 30 years old in good health and CMV-seronegative.

CDR3 DNA sequence: TGCGCCAGCCAGCCCGGGACAGGGACTCACGAGCAGTACTTC. This encodes CASQPGTGTHEQYF. The V gene is TRBV5-1, the J gene TRBJ2-7; 9 bases fit TRBD1. Germline V gene lookup returns CDR1 SGHRS and CDR2 YFSETQ. The CDR3 length is 14 residues. The ends lost 7 bases at V and 5 bases at J; junction bases unmatched: 10.